This T cell receptor (beta chain) was retrieved from a study of OX40 agonist ivuxolimab in advanced cancers. Germline-derived CDR1 and CDR2 are SGHRS and YFSETQ. The CDR3 runs 14 residues. V shed 2 bases and J 7 bases; nucleotides not matched to a gene: 8. TCRdb's copy holds only in-frame clones and misses some; the assay was immunoSEQ multiplex PCR. The sample carries tens of thousands of clones, 85% to 90% recorded once. The chain employs TRBV5-1 and TRBJ1-2; 7 bases line up with TRBD1. The material was CD4+ or CD8+ T cells sorted from blood, obtained in a trial of the OX40 agonist ivuxolimab. This clonotype was obtained from an adult with an advanced solid tumor such as melanoma, head and neck, liver or kidney cancer. CDR3 bases: TGCGCCAGCAGCTTAACAGGGGCCCCGGGTGGCTACACCTTC. It translates to CASSLTGAPGGYTF.